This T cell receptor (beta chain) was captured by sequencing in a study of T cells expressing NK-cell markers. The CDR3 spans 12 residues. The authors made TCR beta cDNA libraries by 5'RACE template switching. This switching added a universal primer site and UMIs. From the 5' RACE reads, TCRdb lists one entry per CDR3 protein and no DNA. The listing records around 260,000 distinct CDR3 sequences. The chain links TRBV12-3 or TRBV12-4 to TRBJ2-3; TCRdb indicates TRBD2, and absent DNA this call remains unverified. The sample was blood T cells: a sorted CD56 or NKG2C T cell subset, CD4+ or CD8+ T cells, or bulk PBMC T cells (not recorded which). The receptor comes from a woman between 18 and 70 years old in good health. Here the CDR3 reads CASSGLAYTQYF.